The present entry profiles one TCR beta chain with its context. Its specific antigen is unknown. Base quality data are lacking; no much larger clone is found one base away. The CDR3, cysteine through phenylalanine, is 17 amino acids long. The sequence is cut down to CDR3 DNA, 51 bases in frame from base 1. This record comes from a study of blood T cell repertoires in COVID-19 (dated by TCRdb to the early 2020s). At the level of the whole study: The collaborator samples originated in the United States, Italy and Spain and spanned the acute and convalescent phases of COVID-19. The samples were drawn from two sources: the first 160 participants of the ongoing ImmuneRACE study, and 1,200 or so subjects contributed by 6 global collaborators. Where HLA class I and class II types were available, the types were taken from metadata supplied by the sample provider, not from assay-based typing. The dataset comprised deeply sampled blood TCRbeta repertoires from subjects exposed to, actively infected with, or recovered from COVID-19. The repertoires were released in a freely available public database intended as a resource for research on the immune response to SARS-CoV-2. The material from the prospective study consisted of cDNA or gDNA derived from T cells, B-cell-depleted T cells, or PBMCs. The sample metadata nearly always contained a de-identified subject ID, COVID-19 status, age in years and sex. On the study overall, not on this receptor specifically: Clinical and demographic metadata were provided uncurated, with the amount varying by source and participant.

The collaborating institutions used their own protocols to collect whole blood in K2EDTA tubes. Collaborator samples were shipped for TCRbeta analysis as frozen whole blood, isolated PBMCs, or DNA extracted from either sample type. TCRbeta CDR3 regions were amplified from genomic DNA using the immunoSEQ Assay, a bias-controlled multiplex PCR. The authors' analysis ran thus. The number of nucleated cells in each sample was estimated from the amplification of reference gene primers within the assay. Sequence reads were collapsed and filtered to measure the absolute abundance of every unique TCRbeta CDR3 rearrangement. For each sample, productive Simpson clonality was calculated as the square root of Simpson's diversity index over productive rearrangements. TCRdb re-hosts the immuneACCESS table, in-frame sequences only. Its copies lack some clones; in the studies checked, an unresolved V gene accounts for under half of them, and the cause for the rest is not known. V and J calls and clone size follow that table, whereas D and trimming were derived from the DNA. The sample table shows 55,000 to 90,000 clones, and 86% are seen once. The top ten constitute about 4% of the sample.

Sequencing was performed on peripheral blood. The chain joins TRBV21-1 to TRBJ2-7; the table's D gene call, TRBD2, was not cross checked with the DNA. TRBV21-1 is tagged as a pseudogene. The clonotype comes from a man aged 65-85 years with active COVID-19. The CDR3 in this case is CASIPGENSGNAYEQYF. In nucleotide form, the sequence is TGTGCCAGCATCCCGGGGGAGAATAGCGGGAATGCCTACGAGCAGTACTTC.